The TCR beta chain described here comes from a study of cytomegalovirus exposure and HLA in healthy donors. In the PCR, 60 Vbeta and 13 Jbeta primers were used. Using immunoSEQ multiplex PCR, the repertoire was profiled, and TCRdb retains in-frame clones only, with some absent. Of 200,000 to 250,000 clones in the sample, approximately 84% are singletons; the top ten hold roughly 0.58%. These donors counted as nominally healthy when sampled, but unrecorded immune exposures were likely. V was pared by 4 bases and J by 10 bases, with 10 bases of the junction left unmatched. CDR3 length: 13 amino acids. Per germline, CDR1 SGHRS and CDR2 YFSETQ.

The sample consisted of PBMCs. The TCR sequence derives from a woman in her thirties or forties in good health and CMV-seronegative. The chain joins TRBV5-1 to TRBJ1-1, with 7 bases fitting TRBD1. The CDR3 DNA is TGCGCCAGCAGCGAGGGGGCCTTCCGGGGAGCTTTCTTT. Its translation: CASSEGAFRGAFF.